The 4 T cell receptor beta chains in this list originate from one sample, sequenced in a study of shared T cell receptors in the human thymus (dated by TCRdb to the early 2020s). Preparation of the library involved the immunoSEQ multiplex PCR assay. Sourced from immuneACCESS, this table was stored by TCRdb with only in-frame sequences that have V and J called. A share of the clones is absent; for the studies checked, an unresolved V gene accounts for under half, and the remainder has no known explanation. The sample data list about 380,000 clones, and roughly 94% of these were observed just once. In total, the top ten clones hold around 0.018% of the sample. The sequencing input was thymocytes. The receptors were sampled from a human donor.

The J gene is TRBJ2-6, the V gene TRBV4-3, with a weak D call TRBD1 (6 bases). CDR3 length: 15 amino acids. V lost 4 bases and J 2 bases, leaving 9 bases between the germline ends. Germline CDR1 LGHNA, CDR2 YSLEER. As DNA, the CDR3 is TGCGCCAGCAGCCCCTGGACAGCTGGGGCCAACGTCCTGACTTTC. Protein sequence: CASSPWTAGANVLTF.

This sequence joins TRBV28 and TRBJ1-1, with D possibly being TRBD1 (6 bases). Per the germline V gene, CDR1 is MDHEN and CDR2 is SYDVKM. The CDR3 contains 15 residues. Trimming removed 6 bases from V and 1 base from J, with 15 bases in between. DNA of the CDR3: TGTGCCAGCAGGCTCGTAAGGACAGAGAACACTGAAGCTTTCTTT. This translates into CASRLVRTENTEAFF.

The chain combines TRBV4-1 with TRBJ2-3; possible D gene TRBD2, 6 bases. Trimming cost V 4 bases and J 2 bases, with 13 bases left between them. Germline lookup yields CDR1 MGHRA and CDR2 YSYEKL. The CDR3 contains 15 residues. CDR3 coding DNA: TGCGCCAGCAGCCCCCTGGAGGGGCCCACAGATACGCAGTATTTT. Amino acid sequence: CASSPLEGPTDTQYF.

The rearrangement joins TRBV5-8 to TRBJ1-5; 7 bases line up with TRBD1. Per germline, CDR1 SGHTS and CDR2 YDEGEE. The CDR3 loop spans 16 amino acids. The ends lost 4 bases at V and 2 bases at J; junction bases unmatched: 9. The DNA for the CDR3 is TGTGCCAGCAGCCTGATAATGGGACAGCGCAATCAGCCCCAGCATTTT. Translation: CASSLIMGQRNQPQHF.